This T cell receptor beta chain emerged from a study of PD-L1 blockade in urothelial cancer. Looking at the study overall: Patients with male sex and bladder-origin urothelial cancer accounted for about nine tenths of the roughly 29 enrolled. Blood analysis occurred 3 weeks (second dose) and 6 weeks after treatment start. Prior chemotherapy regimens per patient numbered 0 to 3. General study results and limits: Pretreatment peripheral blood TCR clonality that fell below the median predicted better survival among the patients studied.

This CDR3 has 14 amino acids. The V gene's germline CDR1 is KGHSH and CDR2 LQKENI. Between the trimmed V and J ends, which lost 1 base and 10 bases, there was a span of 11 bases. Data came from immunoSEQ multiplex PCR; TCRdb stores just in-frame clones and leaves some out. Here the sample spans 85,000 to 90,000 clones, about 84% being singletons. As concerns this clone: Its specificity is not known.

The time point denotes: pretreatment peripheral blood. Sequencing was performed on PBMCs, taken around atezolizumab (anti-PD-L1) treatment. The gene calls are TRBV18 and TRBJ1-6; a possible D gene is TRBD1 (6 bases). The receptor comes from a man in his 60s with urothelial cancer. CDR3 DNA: TGTGCCAGCTCACCACTGGCAGGGGAGTCACCCCTCCACTTT. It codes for CASSPLAGESPLHF.